This T cell receptor beta chain emerged from a study of graft-versus-host responses after intestinal transplantation. Overall study context: Grafts that recipients had were multivisceral, liver-intestinal, or isolated intestinal transplants. All of the recipients had induction that used anti-thymocyte globulin, then tacrolimus and steroids for approximately 3 years. Study conclusions and caveats: GvH clones were found in recipient marrow; some appeared first in ileum or blood. Early post-transplant HvG declines showed an association with peak circulating GvH clone levels.

As concerns this clone: What it recognizes is unknown.

Produced via immunoSEQ multiplex PCR; TCRdb's table is partial and in-frame only. The sample has about 90,000 clones; approximately 90% are singletons. Unmatched junction bases numbered 15, after V lost 6 bases and J lost 12 bases. Germline assignment: CDR1 SNHLY and CDR2 FYNNEI. CDR3 length equals 15 residues. The clonotype comes from a human donor who was the organ donor for an intestinal transplant. Sequencing used unstimulated CD4+ T cells sorted from spleen or lymph node cells, obtained before transplant. The chain combines TRBV2 with TRBJ2-1; 9 nucleotides agree with TRBD2. The CDR3 loop is CASSHPGLATIAQFF. CDR3 coding DNA: TGTGCCAGCAGCCACCCGGGACTAGCAACCATTGCGCAGTTCTTC. Combining the CDR3 with reference TRBV2 and TRBJ2-1 gives the whole variable domain EPEVTQTPSHQVTQMGQEVILRCVPISNHLYFYWYRQILGQKVEFLVSFYNNEISEKSEIFDDQFSVERPDGSNFTLKIRSTKLEDSAMYFCASSHPGLATIAQFFGPGTRLTVL.